This TCR beta chain originates from a study of cytomegalovirus exposure and HLA in healthy donors. Primers included in the PCR were 60 Vbeta and 13 Jbeta primers. Method: immunoSEQ multiplex PCR; TCRdb's copy keeps in-frame clones and lacks some. Of under 100,000 clones listed, about 74% are singletons. CDR3 length equals 15 residues. V shed 8 bases and J 3 bases; nucleotides not matched to a gene: 10. Germline V gene lookup returns CDR1 SGHTA and CDR2 FQGTGA. The specimen sequenced was PBMCs. V and J are TRBV7-3 and TRBJ2-5; 9 nucleotides match TRBD1. This TCR came from a man aged 40-55 years in good health and CMV-seronegative. Here the CDR3 reads CASAPSGQGKETQYF. The CDR3 DNA reads TGTGCCAGCGCCCCATCCGGACAGGGGAAAGAGACCCAGTACTTC. Together with reference TRBV7-3 and TRBJ2-5, the CDR3 gives the full variable domain: GAGVSQTPSNKVTEKGKYVELRCDPISGHTALYWYRQSLGQGPEFLIYFQGTGAADDSGLPNDRFFAVRPEGSVSTLKIQRTERGDSAVYLCASAPSGQGKETQYFGPGTRLLVL.